The 17 T cell receptor beta chains below come from one sample, sequenced in a study of blood T cell repertoires in COVID-19. Profiling relied on immunoSEQ multiplex PCR, and the TCRdb table lists in-frame clones only, not all of them. The sample has about 240,000 clones, around nine tenths seen once. Sequencing was carried out using peripheral blood. Every receptor here comes from a woman in her 70s with active or convalescent COVID-19.

The chain is built from TRBV13 and TRBJ2-5, with D tentatively TRBD2 (7 bases). V shed 2 bases and J shed 5 bases, with 12 bases lying between them. From germline, CDR1 is PRHDT and CDR2 FYEKMQ (reference sequence). This CDR3 is 14 amino acids long. CDR3 DNA: TGTGCCAGCAGCTTAAGACGGGGGGCCGAGACCCAGTACTTC. It encodes CASSLRRGAETQYF.

The V and J genes are TRBV7-2 and TRBJ1-5, with 11 bases matching TRBD1. The CDR3 covers 14 residues. CDR1 SGHTA and CDR2 FQGNSA come from the germline V gene. Losses at the gene ends were 7 bases for V and 7 bases for J; bases not matched to a gene: 6. In DNA form, the CDR3 reads TGTGCCAGCACTCGGGACAGGGGGGGGCAGCCCCAGCATTTT. As protein: CASTRDRGGQPQHF.

The chain recombines TRBV28 with TRBJ1-1; a possible D gene is TRBD1 (6 bases). The CDR3 is made up of 11 amino acids. Trimming cost V 8 bases and J 5 bases, with 9 bases left between them. CDR1 MDHEN and CDR2 SYDVKM come from the germline V gene. The DNA for the CDR3 is TGTGCCAGCGAGGGGGGGACTGAAGCTTTCTTT. Its translation is CASEGGTEAFF. Variable domain in full (rest from reference TRBV28 and TRBJ1-1): DVKVTQSSRYLVKRTGEKVFLECVQDMDHENMFWYRQDPGLGLRLIYFSYDVKMKEKGDIPEGYSVSREKKERFSLILESASTNQTSMYLCASEGGTEAFFGQGTRLTVV.

The rearrangement links TRBV9 to TRBJ2-5, with D possibly TRBD2 on 6 matching bases. Trimming removed 3 bases at V and 9 bases at J, with 15 bases between. CDR3 size: 13 residues. Germline CDR1 is SGDLS and CDR2 is YYNGEE. CDR3 region: CASSGPGLGAQYF. The CDR3 DNA is TGTGCCAGCAGCGGACCGGGACTCGGGGCCCAGTACTTC.

The rearrangement uses TRBV20-1 and TRBJ1-3, with D unclear. The germline V gene encodes CDR1 DFQATT and CDR2 SNEGSKA (reference sequence). V dropped 4 bases and J dropped 3 bases, with 4 bases sitting between them. The CDR3 consists of 11 residues. Written as DNA, the CDR3 is TGCAGTGCTACGTTTGGAAACACCATATATTTT. Protein product: CSATFGNTIYF.

This clone appeared once. The chain combines TRBV4-3 with TRBJ2-7, with unresolved D. The CDR3 is made up of 16 amino acids. Germline CDR1 is LGHNA and CDR2 is YSLEER. Deletions cut 0 bases from V and 3 bases from J, with 15 bases between. The CDR3 spells CASSQDTPSLVYEQYF. As DNA, the CDR3 is TGCGCCAGCAGCCAAGATACTCCTTCTTTAGTCTACGAGCAGTACTTC.

V and J are TRBV10-1 and TRBJ1-1; 7 nucleotides agree with TRBD1. Germline V gene lookup returns CDR1 WNHNN and CDR2 SYGVQD (reference sequence). The CDR3 has 14 amino acids. V lost 5 bases and J lost 0; bases outside the gene matches: 3. DNA of the CDR3: TGCGCCAGCAGTCGGGGACAGCTGAACACTGAAGCTTTCTTT. Its protein is CASSRGQLNTEAFF.

This rearrangement joins TRBV29-1 to TRBJ1-1, with D uncertain. Germline V gene lookup returns CDR1 SQVTM and CDR2 ANQGSEA. V was pared by 4 bases and J by 6 bases, with 15 bases between. This CDR3 comprises 13 residues. DNA for the CDR3: TGCAGCGTTGGGGTGGTGGCTAGCTCTGAAGCTTTCTTT. Translated, it gives CSVGVVASSEAFF.

The V and J genes are TRBV9 and TRBJ1-3; D unclear. Germline CDR1 is SGDLS and CDR2 is YYNGEE. V was shortened by 4 bases and J by 0 bases, with 5 bases between the two germline ends. The CDR3 totals 13 residues. The CDR3 DNA follows: TGTGCCAGCAGCCCACACTCTGGAAACACCATATATTTT. Translating gives CASSPHSGNTIYF. Full variable domain (rest looked up from reference TRBV9 and TRBJ1-3): DSGVTQTPKHLITATGQRVTLRCSPRSGDLSVYWYQQSLDQGLQFLIQYYNGEERAKGNILERFSAQQFPDLHSELNLSSLELGDSALYFCASSPHSGNTIYFGEGSWLTVV.

The rearrangement links TRBV4-3 to TRBJ2-3, with D tentatively TRBD1 (5 bases). The CDR3 sequence is 13 residues long. Per germline, CDR1 LGHNA and CDR2 YSLEER. V lost 1 base to trimming and J lost 6 bases, with 8 bases between them. The CDR3: CASSQVGPDTQYF. The CDR3 region has the DNA TGCGCCAGCAGCCAAGTGGGGCCCGATACGCAGTATTTT.

This clone came up a few times. The V and J genes are TRBV19 and TRBJ2-1, with D possibly TRBD2 on 5 matching bases. Germline assignment: CDR1 LNHDA and CDR2 SQIVND (reference sequence). The ends were cut back, 5 bases at V and 3 bases at J, with 8 bases in the middle. The CDR3 spans 13 residues. The CDR3 coding sequence is TGTGCCAGTAGTCTCGGGAACTACAATGAGCAGTTCTTC. Protein: CASSLGNYNEQFF.

Regarding this clone: This specimen includes other DNA sequences encoding the same CDR3. V gene TRBV4-3 combines with J gene TRBJ1-4; perhaps TRBD1 as D (5 bases). CDR3 size: 15 residues. Trimming left V 0 bases short and J 4 bases short, with 9 bases between. Germline V lookup: CDR1 LGHNA, CDR2 YSLEER. CDR3 DNA: TGCGCCAGCAGCCAAGAGGGGCGGGGTAATGAAAAACTGTTTTTT. Encoded protein: CASSQEGRGNEKLFF.

The genes are TRBV5-4 and TRBJ2-1, with TRBD2 as a possible D gene (6 bases). The V gene's germline CDR1 is SGHNT and CDR2 YYREEE (reference sequence). CDR3 size: 13 residues. The V end was cut by 7 bases, the J end by 9 bases, with 17 bases between. Written as DNA, the CDR3 is TGTGCCAGCCTTGTAAAGGTCGGGGGTGAGCAGTTCTTC. Protein product: CASLVKVGGEQFF.

This sequence joins TRBV7-2 and TRBJ2-7; tentatively, D is TRBD1 (5 bases). Germline loops: CDR1 SGHTA, CDR2 FQGNSA. The CDR3 is 15 amino acids. Trimming shortened V by 4 bases and J by 3 bases, and 16 bases separated the two germline ends. The CDR3 loop reads CASSSQGLFDYEQYF. The CDR3 DNA reads TGTGCCAGCAGCTCGCAGGGCCTGTTTGACTACGAGCAGTACTTC.

The chain links TRBV6-5 to TRBJ2-7; the match to TRBD2 covers 9 bases. This CDR3 is built from 13 residues. With 7 bases clipped from V and 3 bases from J, the junction kept 4 bases outside the gene matches. Germline V CDR1 and CDR2: MNHEY, SVGAGI. CDR3 sequence reads: CASTVAGVYEQYF. The CDR3 DNA sequence: TGTGCCAGCACGGTAGCGGGGGTCTACGAGCAGTACTTC.

This rearrangement joins TRBV5-4 to TRBJ2-7; TRBD1 might be the D (5 bases). CDR3 length: 14 residues. Per germline, CDR1 SGHNT and CDR2 YYREEE (reference sequence). Trimming took off 4 bases at V and 0 bases at J, with 11 bases between the two ends. The CDR3 is CASSPQASSYEQYF. Written as DNA, the CDR3 is TGTGCCAGCAGCCCACAGGCTAGCTCCTACGAGCAGTACTTC.

The chain uses TRBV6-6 and TRBJ2-2, with 9 bases identical to TRBD1. V trimming: 6 bases; J trimming: 0 bases; junction bases outside the gene matches: 2. The CDR3 spans 15 residues. CDR1 is MNHNY, CDR2 SVGAGI, per germline (reference sequence). The CDR3 DNA reads TGTGCCAGCAGCAGGACAGGGGCGAACACCGGGGAGCTGTTTTTT. It is translated as CASSRTGANTGELFF.